This T cell receptor beta chain was recorded in a study of blood T cell repertoires in COVID-19. The CDR3 sequence is 15 residues long. Germline loops: CDR1 MNHEY, CDR2 SMNVEV (reference sequence). V trimming: 8 bases; J trimming: 8 bases; junction bases outside the gene matches: 10. Sequenced by immunoSEQ multiplex PCR; TCRdb stores in-frame clones only, minus some. The sample carries 310,000 or so clones, around nine tenths recorded once. The V call is TRBV27, the J call TRBJ2-2; 11 nucleotides match TRBD2. What was sequenced was peripheral blood. The clonotype was recovered from a man aged 65 to 85 with acute or convalescent COVID-19. For the CDR3, the DNA is TGTGCCAGCTCTTCACTAGCGGGAGTATCTGGGGAGCTGTTTTTT. It is translated as CASSSLAGVSGELFF.